This TCR beta chain comes out of a study of T cell responses to AZD1222 COVID-19 vaccine. TCRdb's table, derived via immunoSEQ multiplex PCR, lists solely in-frame clones and lacks some. The profile shows 150,000 to 200,000 clones, roughly nine tenths of them singletons. Pooled together were second doses at about 4 or about 12 weeks. Whole-study findings and limits: Spike regions recognized by vaccine-associated CD4 TCRs spanned the protein, led by 160-218 and 743-854. Spike-specific TCR breadth and depth grew following two AZD1222 doses. Donor demographics were predominantly white British with a female majority; clonal diversity may be underestimated.

Turning to this clone: Its matching antigen is unknown.

This receptor was identified in an adult who received the AZD1222 COVID-19 vaccine. Here the sequenced sample was peripheral blood, taken 28 days after the second AZD1222 dose.

CDR3 DNA sequence: TGCGCCAGCAGCTTGGAGGGACGGGGGGAAGAAAAACTGTTTTTT. This sequence encodes CASSLEGRGEEKLFF. The chain has TRBV5-1 and TRBJ1-4; maybe TRBD1 (5 bases). The germline V and J ends were trimmed by 0 bases and 8 bases, with 14 bases remaining between them. The CDR3 is 15 amino acids. Per the germline V gene, CDR1 is SGHRS and CDR2 is YFSETQ.